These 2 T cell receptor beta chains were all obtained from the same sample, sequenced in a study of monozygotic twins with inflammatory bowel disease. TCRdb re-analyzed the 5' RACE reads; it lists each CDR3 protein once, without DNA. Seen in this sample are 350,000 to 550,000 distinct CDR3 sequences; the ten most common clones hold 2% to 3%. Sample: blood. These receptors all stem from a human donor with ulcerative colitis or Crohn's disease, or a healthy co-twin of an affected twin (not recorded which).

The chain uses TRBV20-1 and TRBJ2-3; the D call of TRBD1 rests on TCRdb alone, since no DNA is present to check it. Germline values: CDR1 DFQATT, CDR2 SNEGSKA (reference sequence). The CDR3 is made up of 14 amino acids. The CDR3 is CIAEHPGGADTQYF.

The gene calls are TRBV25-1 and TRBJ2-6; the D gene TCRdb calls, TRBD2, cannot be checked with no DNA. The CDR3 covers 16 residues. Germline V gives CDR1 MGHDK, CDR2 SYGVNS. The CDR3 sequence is CASSANQAPGANVLTF.